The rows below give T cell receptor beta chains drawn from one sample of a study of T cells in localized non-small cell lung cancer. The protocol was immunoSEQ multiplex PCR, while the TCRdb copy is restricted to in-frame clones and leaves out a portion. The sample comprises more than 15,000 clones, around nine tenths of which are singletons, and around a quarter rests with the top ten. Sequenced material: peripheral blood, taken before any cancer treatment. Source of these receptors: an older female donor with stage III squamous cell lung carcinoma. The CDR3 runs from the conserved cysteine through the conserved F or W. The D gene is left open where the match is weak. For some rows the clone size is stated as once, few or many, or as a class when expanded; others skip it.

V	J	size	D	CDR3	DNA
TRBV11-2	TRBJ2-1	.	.	CASSLDSRSSYNEQFF	TGTGCCAGCAGCTTAGACAGTCGGAGCTCCTACAATGAGCAGTTCTTC
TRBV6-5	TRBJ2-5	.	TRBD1	CAIRKTGDGTQYF	TGTGCCATCCGGAAAACAGGGGACGGGACCCAGTACTTC
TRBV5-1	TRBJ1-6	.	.	CASSFEGPSVEGSPLHF	TGCGCCAGCAGCTTTGAAGGTCCCTCAGTTGAAGGTTCACCCCTCCACTTT
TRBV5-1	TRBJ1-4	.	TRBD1	CASSLEGAVSQEKLFF	TGCGCCAGCAGCTTGGAGGGGGCCGTCTCCCAGGAAAAACTGTTTTTT
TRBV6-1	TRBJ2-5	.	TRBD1	CASSRTGVGETQYF	TGTGCCAGCAGTCGGACAGGGGTGGGAGAGACCCAGTACTTC
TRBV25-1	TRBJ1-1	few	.	CAAGGPPTEAFF	TGTGCCGCGGGGGGCCCGCCCACTGAAGCTTTCTTT
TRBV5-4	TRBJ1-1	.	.	CASSPPEGRNTEAFF	TGTGCCAGCAGCCCCCCGGAGGGGAGGAACACTGAAGCTTTCTTT
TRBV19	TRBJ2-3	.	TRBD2	CASSISGGTDTQYF	TGTGCCAGTAGTATTAGCGGGGGCACAGATACGCAGTATTTT
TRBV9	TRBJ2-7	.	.	CASFTGVVYEQYF	TGTGCCAGTTTCACGGGGGTGGTCTACGAGCAGTACTTC
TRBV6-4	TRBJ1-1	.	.	CASSLQGVGTEAFF	TGTGCCAGCTCGCTACAGGGTGTCGGTACTGAAGCTTTCTTT
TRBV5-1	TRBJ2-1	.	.	CASSLVGYNEQFF	TGCGCCAGCAGCTTGGTAGGATACAATGAGCAGTTCTTC
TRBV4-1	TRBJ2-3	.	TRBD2	CASSERGYTDTQYF	TGCGCCAGCTCCGAGCGGGGGTACACAGATACGCAGTATTTT
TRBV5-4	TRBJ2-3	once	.	CASSLKKVTDTQYF	TGTGCCAGCAGCTTGAAAAAAGTCACAGATACGCAGTATTTT
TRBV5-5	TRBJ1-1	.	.	CASSPGQPNTEAFF	TGTGCCAGCAGCCCGGGTCAACCGAACACTGAAGCTTTCTTT
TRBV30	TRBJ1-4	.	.	CAWSIRGRPSNEKLFF	TGTGCCTGGAGTATCCGGGGCCGACCCAGTAATGAAAAACTGTTTTTT
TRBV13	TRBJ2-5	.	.	CASSSDYRQETQYF	TGTGCCAGCAGCTCGGACTACCGCCAAGAGACCCAGTACTTC
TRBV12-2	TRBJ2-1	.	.	CASRLSAPLRELDNEQFF	TGTGCAAGTCGCTTAAGCGCTCCCCTGCGGGAGCTAGACAATGAGCAGTTCTTC
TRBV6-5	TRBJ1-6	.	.	CASSYNRDSPLHF	TGTGCCAGCAGTTACAATAGGGATTCACCCCTCCACTTT
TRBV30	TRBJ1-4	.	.	CAWSVRAGEEKLFF	TGTGCCTGGAGTGTACGGGCGGGTGAGGAAAAACTGTTTTTT
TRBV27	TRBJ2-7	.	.	CASSFNDDTRYEQYF	TGTGCCAGCAGTTTTAACGATGATACTAGATACGAGCAGTACTTC
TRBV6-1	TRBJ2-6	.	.	CASSAGVSSGANVLTF	TGTGCCAGCAGTGCCGGAGTAAGCTCTGGGGCCAACGTCCTGACTTTC
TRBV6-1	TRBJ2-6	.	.	CASSGGDSGANVLTF	TGTGCCAGCAGTGGGGGCGACTCTGGGGCCAACGTCCTGACTTTC
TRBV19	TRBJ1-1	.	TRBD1	CASSTYRGMNTEAFF	TGTGCCAGTAGTACATACAGGGGGATGAACACTGAAGCTTTCTTT
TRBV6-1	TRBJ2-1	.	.	CASRSVVSGLSEQFF	TGTGCCAGCAGATCCGTGGTAAGCGGGTTGAGTGAGCAGTTCTTC
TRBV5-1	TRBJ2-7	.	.	CASSLGEVTRQYEQYF	TGCGCCAGCAGCTTGGGGGAAGTGACACGGCAATACGAGCAGTACTTC
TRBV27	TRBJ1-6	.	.	CASSLSGVNSYNSPLHF	TGTGCCAGCAGTTTATCGGGCGTAAACTCCTATAATTCACCCCTCCACTTT
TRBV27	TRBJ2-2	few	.	CASGSAGELFF	TGTGCCAGCGGTTCGGCCGGGGAGCTGTTTTTT
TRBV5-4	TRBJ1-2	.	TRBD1	CASRATGGLYGYTF	TGTGCCAGCAGGGCTACAGGGGGGCTCTATGGCTACACCTTC
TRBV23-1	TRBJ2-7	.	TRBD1	CASCGPRQGKAEQYF	TGCGCCAGCTGCGGCCCGAGACAGGGGAAAGCCGAGCAGTACTTC
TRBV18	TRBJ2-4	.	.	CASSPQGNIQYF	TGTGCCAGCTCACCACAGGGAAACATTCAGTACTTC
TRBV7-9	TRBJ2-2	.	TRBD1	CASSYGRGQGARELFF	TGTGCCAGCAGCTACGGGAGGGGACAGGGGGCCCGGGAGCTGTTTTTT
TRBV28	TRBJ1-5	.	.	CASSNRQPNQPQHF	TGTGCCAGCAGTAATAGACAGCCCAATCAGCCCCAGCATTTT
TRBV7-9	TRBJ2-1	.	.	CASSQEGSYNEQFF	TGTGCCAGCAGCCAGGAGGGCTCCTACAATGAGCAGTTCTTC
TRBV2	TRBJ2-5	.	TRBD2	CASAGERGGETQYF	TGTGCCAGCGCGGGGGAGAGAGGAGGAGAGACCCAGTACTTC
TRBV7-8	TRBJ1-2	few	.	CASSLDGRPAYGYTF	TGTGCCAGCAGCTTAGATGGCAGGCCCGCCTATGGCTACACCTTC
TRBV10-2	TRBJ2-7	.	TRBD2	CASMGGRAQYEQYF	TGCGCCAGCATGGGCGGGAGGGCCCAGTACGAGCAGTACTTC
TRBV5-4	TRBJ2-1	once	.	CASSRGLGGNTYNEQFF	TGTGCCAGCAGCAGAGGACTCGGGGGAAATACCTACAATGAGCAGTTCTTC
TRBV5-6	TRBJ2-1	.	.	CASSWDVGFNEQFF	TGTGCCAGCAGTTGGGACGTCGGCTTCAATGAGCAGTTCTTC
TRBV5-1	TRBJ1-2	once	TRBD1	CASSLEGQWGYTF	TGCGCCAGCAGCTTGGAGGGACAGTGGGGCTACACCTTC
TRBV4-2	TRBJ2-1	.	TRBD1	CATSPTGENSRNEQFF	TGTGCCACCTCCCCGACAGGGGAAAACAGTCGGAATGAGCAGTTCTTC
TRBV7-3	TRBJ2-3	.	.	CASSLGDPGPDTQYF	TGTGCCAGCAGCTTGGGGGACCCCGGACCAGATACGCAGTATTTT
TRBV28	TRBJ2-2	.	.	CASSFTNTGELFF	TGTGCCAGCAGTTTTACGAACACCGGGGAGCTGTTTTTT
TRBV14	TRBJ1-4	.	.	CASSPKGGAGEKLFF	TGTGCCAGCAGCCCAAAGGGGGGGGCCGGGGAAAAACTGTTTTTT
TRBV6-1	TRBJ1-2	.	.	CASRRGQESGYTF	TGTGCCAGCAGACGCGGGCAAGAAAGCGGCTACACCTTC
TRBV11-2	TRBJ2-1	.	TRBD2	CASSLVSLASGQFF	TGTGCCAGCAGCTTAGTCTCTCTGGCTAGCGGGCAGTTCTTC
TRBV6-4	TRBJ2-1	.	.	CASSPVPGQQFF	TGTGCCAGCAGTCCAGTACCGGGACAGCAGTTCTTC
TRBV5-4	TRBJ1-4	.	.	CASSLKLTGPNEKLFF	TGTGCCAGCAGCCTAAAGCTTACAGGGCCTAATGAAAAACTGTTTTTT
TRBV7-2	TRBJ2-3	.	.	CASSLRRASADTQYF	TGTGCCAGCAGCTTACGGCGGGCTAGCGCAGATACGCAGTATTTT
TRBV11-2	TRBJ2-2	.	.	CASSLDLNTGELFF	TGTGCCAGCAGCTTAGATCTAAACACCGGGGAGCTGTTTTTT
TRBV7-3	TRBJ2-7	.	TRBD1	CASSSSGGAFYEQYF	TGTGCCAGCAGCTCATCAGGGGGCGCGTTTTACGAGCAGTACTTC
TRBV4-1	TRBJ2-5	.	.	CASSATGTAGETQYF	TGCGCCAGCAGCGCTACCGGGACTGCGGGGGAGACCCAGTACTTC
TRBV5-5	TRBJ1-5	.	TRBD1	CASSQTGDGNQPQHF	TGTGCCAGCAGCCAGACAGGGGACGGCAATCAGCCCCAGCATTTT
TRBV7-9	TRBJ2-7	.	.	CASSLDVRPYEQYF	TGTGCCAGCAGCTTAGATGTGAGACCCTACGAGCAGTACTTC
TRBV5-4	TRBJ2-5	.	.	CASSLEGREETQYF	TGTGCCAGCAGCTTGGAGGGTCGAGAGGAGACCCAGTACTTC
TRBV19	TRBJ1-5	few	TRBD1	CASSIRGQGVGTGQPQHF	TGTGCCAGTAGTATACGGGGTCAGGGGGTAGGCACGGGTCAGCCCCAGCATTTT